These 6 T cell receptor beta chains came from one sample sequenced in a study of T cell repertoires in cytomegalovirus infection. Each CDR3 protein is one row after TCRdb ran MiXCR on the reads. Altogether roughly 500,000 distinct CDR3 sequences are present, about 33% being singletons, with the ten largest covering roughly 17%. These receptors are not linked to any known antigen. Material: cultured PBMCs, obtained from culture after CMV antigen stimulation. These receptors originate from a human donor in good health (CMV status not recorded). Some clones in this sample may be carry-over from other donors' samples.

This clonotype was counted a few times. The V call is TRBV30, the J call TRBJ1-5; D remains unclear. Germline CDR1 and CDR2: GTSNPN and SVGIG (reference sequence). The CDR3 runs 15 residues. Trimming stripped 3 bases from V and 3 bases from J, with 15 bases between. CDR3 nucleotide sequence: TGTGCCTGGAGCAACAGCTTTAACATCAATCAGCCCCAGCATTTT. Translating gives CAWSNSFNINQPQHF.

The rearrangement joins TRBV7-2 to TRBJ2-3; TRBD2 matches at 13 bases. This CDR3 has 16 amino acids. Germline CDR1 reads SGHTA; CDR2 reads FQGNSA. J lost 5 bases, V lost 3 bases, and 5 bases had no gene match. CDR3 region: CASSFGLAGVGDTQYF. As DNA, the CDR3 is TGTGCCAGCAGCTTCGGACTAGCGGGAGTAGGAGATACGCAGTATTTT.

This clonotype was picked up a small number of times. The chain is built from TRBV5-1 and TRBJ2-5; 8 nucleotides align to TRBD1. This CDR3 region has 20 residues. Trimming cost V 0 bases and J 1 base; bases outside gene matches: 17. Looked up from germline, CDR1 is SGHRS and CDR2 is YFSETQ. The CDR3 region has the DNA TGCGCCAGCAGCTTGGTAAGACGGGCCAAAGGGGACAGGACCCAAGAGACCCAGTACTTC. It encodes CASSLVRRAKGDRTQETQYF. The complete variable domain, with remaining parts taken from reference TRBV5-1 and TRBJ2-5, reads KAGVTQTPRYLIKTRGQQVTLSCSPISGHRSVSWYQQTPGQGLQFLFEYFSETQRNKGNFPGRFSGRQFSNSRSEMNVSTLELGDSALYLCASSLVRRAKGDRTQETQYFGPGTRLLVL.

This clonotype was counted only a few times. The V and J genes are TRBV7-6 and TRBJ2-2; a weak D match, TRBD1 (5 bases). Germline lookup yields CDR1 SGHVS and CDR2 FNYEAQ. Trimming removed 3 bases from V and 6 bases from J, with 11 bases in between. This CDR3 has 14 amino acids. CDR3 region: CASSLRREAGELFF. CDR3 sequence (DNA): TGTGCCAGCAGCTTGCGCAGGGAAGCCGGGGAGCTGTTTTTT.

The rearrangement links TRBV5-5 to TRBJ2-7; 13 bases match TRBD2. Germline values: CDR1 SGHKS, CDR2 YYEKEE (reference sequence). The junction had 4 bases not matched to a gene; V was cut back by 5 bases and J by 2 bases. This CDR3 spans 15 amino acids. The CDR3 reads CASSRTSGGTYEQYV. The CDR3 region has the DNA TGTGCCAGCAGTCGGACTAGCGGGGGAACCTACGAGCAGTACGTC.

Remarks on this clonotype: An end of the junction does not agree with germline; a read error may underlie this. The CDR3 DNA sequence: TGTGCCAGCAGATTATCCTCGGACCGTCAGATATTTACTGAAGCTTTCTTT. It is translated as CASRLSSDRQIFTEAFF. This sequence joins TRBV27 and TRBJ1-1; D not resolved. CDR1 is MNHEY and CDR2 is SMNVEV in the germline V gene (reference sequence). This CDR3 is 17 amino acids long.